Below are 18 T cell receptor beta chains sequenced from a single sample in a study of tumor-infiltrating lymphocytes in primary liver carcinoma. From unsorted bulk tissue weighing about 20-33 mg, DNA and RNA were co-extracted. cDNA specific to TCR beta was made from 500 ng of total RNA, with a constant-region primer employed for priming. Modified slightly, ARM-PCR produced TCR beta libraries over three nested multiplex PCR rounds. Primers for the first two PCR rounds were TRBV1-TRBV30 forward primers and a C-beta reverse primer (roughly 10 cycles per round). TCRdb redid the calling of the multiplex PCR reads with MiXCR, one entry per CDR3 protein. The sample shows about 100,000 distinct CDR3 sequences, about 73% of them seen only once. Material for sequencing was tumor-adjacent normal liver tissue. The receptors were gathered from a man aged 35 to 55 with primary liver carcinoma and hepatitis B virus infection.

As regards this clonotype: This sequence may be a read error, since a much larger clone differs from it by one base. This chain connects TRBV6-1 to TRBJ2-7; D is undetermined. There are 11 residues in the CDR3. Germline CDR1 MNHNS, CDR2 SASEGT. Trimming removed 7 bases from V and 5 bases from J, with 9 bases in between. The CDR3 is CASIVEDEQYF. The CDR3 coding sequence is TGTGCCAGCATAGTCGAGGACGAGCAGTACTTC.

With regard to this clonotype: Relative to the germline gene, one junction end is altered; a read error may explain this. This chain connects TRBV7-9 to TRBJ1-1; D perhaps matches TRBD1 (5 bases). The CDR3 is 14 residues long. Germline CDR1 SEHNR, CDR2 FQNEAQ (reference sequence). In nucleotides, the CDR3 is TGTGCCAGCAGCTCGCCGGGAGGCGGGACTGAAACTTTCTTC. Its translation: CASSSPGGGTETFF.

This clonotype was found a few times. V usage is TRBV28 and J usage is TRBJ1-2, with D perhaps matching TRBD1 (5 bases). This CDR3 contains 13 residues. With 3 bases removed from V and 6 bases from J, the gap between germline ends came to 11 bases. Germline V CDR1 and CDR2: MDHEN, SYDVKM. CDR3 DNA sequence: TGTGCCAGCAGTTTCAGGGTGAACGATGGCTACACCTTC. As protein: CASSFRVNDGYTF.

This chain links TRBV10-3 with TRBJ1-5; D call uncertain. Trimming pared 8 bases from V and 9 bases from J, leaving 17 bases between. CDR3 length: 13 amino acids. Germline V CDR1 and CDR2: ENHRY, SYGVKD. The CDR3 DNA sequence: TGTGCCATCGGTGCGGGTACGGAAGGGCCCCAGCATTTT. Translated, it gives CAIGAGTEGPQHF.

This clonotype was observed a few times. This rearrangement joins TRBV28 to TRBJ2-6; no definite D call. CDR1 and CDR2 from the germline V gene are MDHEN and SYDVKM. V was shortened by 3 bases and J by 1 base, with 4 bases between the two germline ends. CDR3 length: 14 residues. CDR3 loop: CASSLGSGANVLTF. CDR3 sequence (DNA): TGTGCCAGCAGTTTGGGATCTGGGGCCAACGTCCTGACTTTC.

In the case of this clonotype: A read error is possible here, since a much larger clone lies one base away. The rearrangement joins TRBV12-3 or TRBV12-4 to TRBJ1-1; no clear D. The CDR3 sequence is 12 residues long. For the CDR3, the DNA is TGTGCCAACAGTTTCGTCAATGAGGGAGCTTTCTTT. Amino acid sequence: CANSFVNEGAFF.

Remarks on this clonotype: At one end, the junction sequence differs from germline, possibly due to a read error. The rearrangement uses TRBV12-3 or TRBV12-4 and TRBJ1-5, with D tentatively TRBD1 (5 bases). This CDR3 is built from 14 residues. The CDR3: CTSSLGVSNQPQHF. The CDR3 DNA follows: TGTACCAGCAGCCTGGGGGTTAGCAATCAGCCCCAGCATTTT.

A word on this clonotype: Since no conserved phenylalanine or tryptophan closes the CDR3, a read error is the likely cause. The chain recombines TRBV6-5 with TRBJ2-6; 8 bases are shared with TRBD1. The germline V gene has CDR1 MNHEY and CDR2 SVGAGI. This CDR3 comprises 18 residues. The CDR3 bases are TGTGCCAGCAGTCTTTGGACAGGGATGAAAGCCGGGGCCAGCGTCCTGACTCTC. Encoded protein: CASSLWTGMKAGASVLTL.

Regarding this clonotype: This likely comes from a read error, as the CDR3 has no conserved phenylalanine or tryptophan at its end. V is TRBV11-2 and J is TRBJ2-1, with a tentative D call TRBD2 (5 bases). Germline CDR1 is SGHAT and CDR2 is FQNNGV. The CDR3 runs 12 residues. The CDR3, as DNA: TGTGTCACTTCAAGAGGCGGGAATGAGCAGTTCTTA. Translating gives CVTSRGGNEQFL.

This rearrangement joins TRBV6-5 to TRBJ2-7; D possibly matches TRBD1 or TRBD2 (5 bases each). V was trimmed by 8 bases and J by 6 bases, leaving 20 bases between them. The CDR3 extends over 14 amino acids. Per germline, CDR1 MNHEY and CDR2 SVGAGI. CDR3 bases: TGTGCCAGCGAAAGGGGCAACGGAAGCGGCGAGCAGTACTTC. This gives the protein CASERGNGSGEQYF.

About this clonotype: Mismatch with germline at one junction end may stem from a read error. The chain combines TRBV11-2 with TRBJ2-7; D gene uncertain. Germline values: CDR1 SGHAT, CDR2 FQNNGV. The CDR3 has 12 residues. The DNA of the CDR3 is TGTGACAGCAACTTGTTGGGCCACGAGCAGTACTTC. It encodes CDSNLLGHEQYF.

Notes on this clonotype: This may come from a read error, since a much larger clone is one base off. V usage is TRBV5-1 and J usage is TRBJ2-5; D perhaps matches TRBD2 (5 bases). The CDR3 is made up of 17 amino acids. Trimming removed 1 base from V and 5 bases from J, with 21 bases in between. The germline V gene has CDR1 SGHRS and CDR2 YFSETQ. The CDR3 nucleotides read TGCGCCAGCAGCTTGTGGCCCTTTGGAGGAGTTGGGGAGACCCAGTACTTC. This encodes CASSLWPFGGVGETQYF.

Turning to this clonotype: A much larger clone is a single base away; this may be a read error. The V gene is TRBV10-3, the J gene TRBJ2-7, with 10 bases aligning to TRBD1. V lost 4 bases, J lost 6 bases, and 15 bases stayed unmatched. CDR3 length equals 17 residues. The germline V gene encodes CDR1 ENHRY and CDR2 SYGVKD. The CDR3 nucleotides are TGTGCCATCAGTGCCCTTCCCCAGGGACAGGGGTTCGGCGAGCAGTACTTC. This translates into CAISALPQGQGFGEQYF.

Notes on this clonotype: One junction end disagrees with the germline gene, perhaps due to a read error. This chain uses TRBV10-2 with TRBJ1-4; D possibly corresponds to TRBD1 (5 bases). This CDR3 is built from 14 residues. Per germline, CDR1 WSHSY and CDR2 SAAADI. The CDR3 DNA reads TGCGCCAGCAGCGAGACAGCAACTAATGAAAAACTGCTTTTT. It specifies CASSETATNEKLLF.

With respect to this clonotype: Just one base apart from a much larger clone, this may be a read error. The rearrangement links TRBV5-4 to TRBJ2-2; D may correspond to TRBD1 or TRBD2 (5 bases each). CDR1 and CDR2 from the germline V gene are SGHNT and YYREEE (reference sequence). This CDR3 region has 15 residues. Trimming took off 5 bases at V and 4 bases at J, with 15 bases between the two ends. The CDR3 protein is CASSRAEGVTGELFF. The CDR3 region has the DNA TGTGCCAGCAGTAGAGCGGAAGGGGTCACCGGGGAGCTGTTTTTT.

On this clonotype itself: A clone one base away is much larger, so this may be a read error. The J gene is TRBJ2-7, the V gene TRBV7-8; D gene ambiguous. V lost 0 bases, J lost 2 bases, and 5 bases lay in between. CDR3 size: 13 residues. CDR1 and CDR2 (germline): SGHVS, FQNEAQ. CDR3 residues: CASSLALTYEQYF. The DNA for the CDR3 is TGTGCCAGCAGCTTAGCCCTCACCTACGAGCAGTACTTC. Variable domain in full (rest from reference TRBV7-8 and TRBJ2-7): GAGVSQSPRYKVAKRGQDVALRCDPISGHVSLFWYQQALGQGPEFLTYFQNEAQLDKSGLPSDRFFAERPEGSVSTLKIQRTQQEDSAVYLCASSLALTYEQYFGPGTRLTVT.

The genes are TRBV11-2 and TRBJ2-5, with a possible D match to TRBD2 (5 bases). V lost 4 bases to trimming and J lost 4 bases, with 19 bases between them. Per the germline V gene, CDR1 is SGHAT and CDR2 is FQNNGV. This CDR3 region has 16 residues. CDR3 bases: TGTGCCAGCAGCTCTAGCAGGAGAATGTACCTAGAGACCCAGTACTTC. As protein: CASSSSRRMYLETQYF.

This clonotype was seen ten or more times. This chain uses TRBV12-3 or TRBV12-4 with TRBJ2-1; D is perhaps TRBD1 or TRBD2 (6 bases each). The length of the CDR3 is 13 residues. V was pared by 7 bases and J by 8 bases, with 15 bases between. CDR3 residues: CASNSRGAHEQFF. CDR3 bases: TGTGCCAGCAATTCTAGGGGGGCCCATGAGCAGTTCTTC.